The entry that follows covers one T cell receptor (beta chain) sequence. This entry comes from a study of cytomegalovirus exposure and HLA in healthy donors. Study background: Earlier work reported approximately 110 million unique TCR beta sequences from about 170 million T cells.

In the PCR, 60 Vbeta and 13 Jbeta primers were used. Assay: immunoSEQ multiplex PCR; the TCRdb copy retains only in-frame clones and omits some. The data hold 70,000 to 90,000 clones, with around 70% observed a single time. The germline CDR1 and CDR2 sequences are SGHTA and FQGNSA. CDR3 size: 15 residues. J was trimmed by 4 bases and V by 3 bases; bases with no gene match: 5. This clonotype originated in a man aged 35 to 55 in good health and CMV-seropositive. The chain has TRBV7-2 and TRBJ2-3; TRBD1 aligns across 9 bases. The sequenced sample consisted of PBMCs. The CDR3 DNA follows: TGTGCCAGCAGCTTGTGGGGACAGGGACCAGATACGCAGTATTTT. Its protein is CASSLWGQGPDTQYF. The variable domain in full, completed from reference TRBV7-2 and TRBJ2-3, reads GAGVSQSPSNKVTEKGKDVELRCDPISGHTALYWYRQSLGQGLEFLIYFQGNSAPDKSGLPSDRFSAERTGGSVSTLTIQRTQQEDSAVYLCASSLWGQGPDTQYFGPGTRLTVL.